These 2 T cell receptor beta chains were sequenced from one sample in a study of spatial heterogeneity in lung cancer. TCRdb passed the 5' RACE reads through MiXCR, listing each CDR3 protein once. The sample carries roughly 5,300 distinct CDR3 sequences, approximately 24% recorded once. Time point specified: sample taken at primary tumor resection. Whole RNA came from tumor, nontumor lung or frozen PBMC and was sequenced without being sorted. The material was PBMCs, obtained at surgery. The source of these receptors is a male donor with early-stage non-small cell lung cancer.

The rearrangement uses TRBV12-3 or TRBV12-4 and TRBJ2-7; 8 bases agree with TRBD2. The junction had 4 bases not matched to a gene; V was cut back by 7 bases and J by 2 bases. The CDR3 runs 13 residues. The CDR3 DNA follows: TGTGCCAGCAAGCGGGGGCCTCCCTACGAGCAGTACTTC. Residues: CASKRGPPYEQYF.

The gene calls are TRBV29-1 and TRBJ2-1; 8 bases match TRBD1. Losses at the gene ends were 7 bases for V and 9 bases for J; bases not matched to a gene: 5. Germline CDR1 and CDR2: SQVTM and ANQGSEA. The CDR3 is 11 residues long. This CDR3 reads CSAQGAFEQFF. In nucleotides, the CDR3 is TGCAGCGCCCAGGGGGCTTTTGAGCAGTTCTTC.